This TCR beta chain was captured by sequencing in a study of blood T cell repertoires in COVID-19. Study summary: COVID-19 samples collected from the United States, Italy and Spain covered acute and convalescent phases. From T cells, B-cell-depleted T cells, or PBMCs came the material, which was cDNA or gDNA.

Germline CDR1 and CDR2: LGHDT and YNNKEL (reference sequence). CDR3 length: 13 residues. The junction had 6 bases not matched to a gene; V was cut back by 8 bases and J by 3 bases. In the authors' workflow: Reference gene primer amplification yielded estimated nucleated cell counts. Generated by immunoSEQ multiplex PCR, the TCRdb table keeps only in-frame clones and is missing some. V and J calls and clone size are given by that table; D and trimming were obtained from the DNA. This sample yields 150,000 to 170,000 clones, of which roughly 80% are seen a single time; about 29% belongs to the top ten.

This chain links TRBV3-1 (or the pseudogene TRBV3-2) with TRBJ2-7, with 8 bases lining up with TRBD1. Material for sequencing was peripheral blood. The source is a woman aged 55 to 70 with acute or convalescent COVID-19. The CDR3 is CASAQGANYEQYF. The CDR3, as DNA: TGTGCCAGCGCTCAGGGGGCGAACTACGAGCAGTACTTC.